A selection of T cell receptor beta chains follows, all from one sample in a study of Graves' ophthalmopathy and Graves' hyperthyroidism. TCRdb re-called the multiplex PCR reads with MiXCR, one entry per CDR3 protein. Among some 1.1 million distinct CDR3 sequences listed, about 36% were seen once. The sequenced sample was peripheral blood or thyroid tissue (not recorded which). These receptors all stem from an adult man with Graves' hyperthyroidism. Each CDR3 is given with its conserved first and last residue. Each record gives: clone size, J gene, D gene, V gene, CDR3 DNA, CDR3 protein. D genes are given only for firm matches. The size of a clone is reported for some rows only, either as once, few or many, or as a class for expanded clones.

size: many; J: TRBJ1-2; D: -; V: TRBV20-1; DNA: TGCAGTGCTAGACCCCAAGCCCTCGGTTATGGCTACACCTTC; CDR3: CSARPQALGYGYTF
size: many; J: TRBJ1-2; D: TRBD1; V: TRBV11-2; DNA: TGTGCCAGCAGCAAATCGGGACAGGGGGTCGGCTACACCTTC; CDR3: CASSKSGQGVGYTF
size: many; J: TRBJ2-2; D: -; V: TRBV10-2; DNA: TGCGCCAGCAGTGTCACTGTGGGGACCGGGGAGCTGTTTTTT; CDR3: CASSVTVGTGELFF
size: many; J: TRBJ1-2; D: TRBD1; V: TRBV12-3/TRBV12-4; DNA: TGTGCCAGCAGTCCCGTCGACAGGGCATCTGGCTACACCTTC; CDR3: CASSPVDRASGYTF
size: -; J: TRBJ2-7; D: -; V: TRBV10-3; DNA: TGTGCCATCAGTGAGGTATCGTTATCCTACGAGCAGTACTTC; CDR3: CAISEVSLSYEQYF
size: few; J: TRBJ2-7; D: TRBD1; V: TRBV19; DNA: TGTGCCAGTAGTGGATGGGACAGACCCTACGAGCAGTACTTC; CDR3: CASSGWDRPYEQYF
size: many; J: TRBJ1-2; D: -; V: TRBV7-2; DNA: TGTGCCAGCAGCTTAGGGCAGCTCTATGGCTACACCTTC; CDR3: CASSLGQLYGYTF
size: -; J: TRBJ2-2; D: -; V: TRBV19; DNA: TGTGCCAGTTGTTTCACCGGCGGGGAGCTGTTTTTT; CDR3: CASCFTGGELFF
size: many; J: TRBJ1-2; D: -; V: TRBV5-1; DNA: TGCGCCAGCAGAGGGAGACAGCCTGACTATGGCTACACCTTC; CDR3: CASRGRQPDYGYTF
size: few; J: TRBJ1-1; D: TRBD1; V: TRBV2; DNA: TGTGCCAGCAGAGGTACAGGGGGGTTGAACACTGAAGCTTTCTTT; CDR3: CASRGTGGLNTEAFF
size: -; J: TRBJ1-2; D: -; V: TRBV29-1; DNA: TGCAGCGTTGACCGCGGGGGCCTTATTCCCTTC; CDR3: CSVDRGGLIPF
size: -; J: TRBJ2-7; D: -; V: TRBV20-1; DNA: TGCAGTGCTAGAGATATGGACCGGGACCACGAGCAGTACTTC; CDR3: CSARDMDRDHEQYF
size: many; J: TRBJ2-5; D: TRBD2; V: TRBV7-2; DNA: TGTGCCAGCAGTTACCAATATGGGGGAGGGGAGACCCAGTACTTC; CDR3: CASSYQYGGGETQYF
size: -; J: TRBJ1-1; D: -; V: TRBV2; DNA: TGTGCCAGCACCCCCGTGAACATGAACACTGAAGCTTTCTTT; CDR3: CASTPVNMNTEAFF
size: many; J: TRBJ2-5; D: TRBD2; V: TRBV7-3; DNA: TGTGCCAGCAGCTTAAACCCTGGCGCGGGAGGGGAGGAGACCCAGTACTTC; CDR3: CASSLNPGAGGEETQYF
size: -; J: TRBJ1-4; D: TRBD1; V: TRBV27; DNA: TGTGCCAGCAGTTTCGACAGGGCCCCAACTAATGAAAAACTGTTTTTT; CDR3: CASSFDRAPTNEKLFF
size: -; J: TRBJ2-3; D: -; V: TRBV6-5; DNA: TGTGCCAGCAGCCCCAGTCGTAGCACAGATACGCAGTATTTT; CDR3: CASSPSRSTDTQYF
size: many; J: TRBJ2-5; D: -; V: TRBV7-9; DNA: TGTGCCAGCAGCCTTGACAGGTGGTGGGAGACCCAGTACTTC; CDR3: CASSLDRWWETQYF
size: -; J: TRBJ2-5; D: TRBD1; V: TRBV15; DNA: TGTGCCACACGTTCCTCGGACAGGGGGGAGGAGACCCAGTACTTC; CDR3: CATRSSDRGEETQYF
size: many; J: TRBJ2-5; D: TRBD1; V: TRBV2; DNA: TGTGCCAGCAGTGATAGGGACAGCCAAGAGACCCAGTACTTC; CDR3: CASSDRDSQETQYF
size: -; J: TRBJ1-4; D: TRBD1; V: TRBV10-3; DNA: TGTGCCATCAGTTATCGGTTTACAGGGGAGCTTTTAAATGAAAAACTGTTTTTT; CDR3: CAISYRFTGELLNEKLFF
size: few; J: TRBJ1-5; D: TRBD1; V: TRBV7-8; DNA: TGTGCCAGCAGCTTATTTTTGGGGCAGGGGGTCGGACGCAATCAGCCCCAGCATTTT; CDR3: CASSLFLGQGVGRNQPQHF
size: many; J: TRBJ1-4; D: -; V: TRBV19; DNA: TGTGCCAGTAGGGGACGGACAACTAATGAAAAACTGTTTTTT; CDR3: CASRGRTTNEKLFF
size: -; J: TRBJ2-2; D: TRBD1; V: TRBV5-1; DNA: TGCGCCAGTGCCGGGACAGGCTATGGGGAGCTGTTTTTT; CDR3: CASAGTGYGELFF
size: -; J: TRBJ2-2; D: TRBD1; V: TRBV12-3/TRBV12-4; DNA: TGTGCCAGCAGTCAGACAGGGACCACCGGGGAGCTGTTTTTT; CDR3: CASSQTGTTGELFF
size: many; J: TRBJ1-5; D: -; V: TRBV15; DNA: TGTGCCACCAGCAGTGACAGGCCCAATCAGCCCCAGCATTTT; CDR3: CATSSDRPNQPQHF
size: once; J: TRBJ1-5; D: -; V: TRBV18; DNA: TGTGCCAGCTCACCAAACGAAGGGAATCAGCCCCAGCATTTT; CDR3: CASSPNEGNQPQHF
size: -; J: TRBJ1-6; D: TRBD1; V: TRBV10-3; DNA: TGTGCCATCAGTGAAGGGGACAGACACTCACCCCTCCACTTT; CDR3: CAISEGDRHSPLHF
size: many; J: TRBJ1-2; D: -; V: TRBV5-1; DNA: TGCGCCAGCAGTACGGGTCATGGCTACACCTTC; CDR3: CASSTGHGYTF
size: many; J: TRBJ2-6; D: -; V: TRBV7-8; DNA: TGTGCCAGCAGTCGGAACTCTGGGGCCAACGTCCTGACTTTC; CDR3: CASSRNSGANVLTF
size: many; J: TRBJ1-6; D: -; V: TRBV4-3; DNA: TGCGCCAGCAGCCAAGGGGGAGGATTCGGACCCCTCCACTTT; CDR3: CASSQGGGFGPLHF
size: -; J: TRBJ1-3; D: -; V: TRBV12-3/TRBV12-4; DNA: TGTGCCAGCAGCCCTGGGGGCACCTCTGGAAACACCATATATTTT; CDR3: CASSPGGTSGNTIYF
size: many; J: TRBJ1-3; D: -; V: TRBV19; DNA: TGTGCCAGTAGTATTCGCGGCCCTGCCCCTGGAAACACCATATATTTT; CDR3: CASSIRGPAPGNTIYF
size: few; J: TRBJ1-1; D: TRBD1; V: TRBV4-3; DNA: TGCGCCAGCAGCCAAGCCGACAGGGCGTGGACTGAAGCTTTCTTT; CDR3: CASSQADRAWTEAFF
size: many; J: TRBJ1-1; D: TRBD1; V: TRBV12-3/TRBV12-4; DNA: TGTGCCAGCAACCCCTCATCGGGACAGGGAACTGAAGCTTTCTTT; CDR3: CASNPSSGQGTEAFF
size: few; J: TRBJ1-6; D: -; V: TRBV2; DNA: TGTGCCAGCAGGAACAGGGATTCACCCCTCCACTTT; CDR3: CASRNRDSPLHF
size: few; J: TRBJ2-5; D: -; V: TRBV10-2; DNA: TGCGCCAGCAGTGAGCCGGACAGAGAGCAAGAGACCCAGTACTTC; CDR3: CASSEPDREQETQYF
size: -; J: TRBJ1-2; D: -; V: TRBV4-3; DNA: TGCGCCAACAGCCAAGTAAGTGGCTATGGCTACACCTTC; CDR3: CANSQVSGYGYTF
size: many; J: TRBJ2-7; D: -; V: TRBV7-8; DNA: TGTGCCAGCAGGGAGCCGTGGGAGGTCGAGCAGTACTTC; CDR3: CASREPWEVEQYF
size: -; J: TRBJ2-3; D: TRBD1; V: TRBV24-1; DNA: TGTGCCACCAGTGACCGTGGACAGGGGAGGGATACGCAGTATTTT; CDR3: CATSDRGQGRDTQYF
size: many; J: TRBJ1-6; D: -; V: TRBV20-1; DNA: TGCAGTGCCTCGGCGGCCGGGGGGAATGATTCACCCCTCCACTTT; CDR3: CSASAAGGNDSPLHF
size: few; J: TRBJ2-5; D: -; V: TRBV10-3; DNA: TGTGCCATCAGTGATCTAGCGAGGGAGACCCAGTACTTC; CDR3: CAISDLARETQYF
size: many; J: TRBJ2-2; D: TRBD1; V: TRBV7-2; DNA: TGTGCCAGCAGGGGACTACAGGGGGCCGGCGGGGAGCTGTTTTTT; CDR3: CASRGLQGAGGELFF
size: few; J: TRBJ1-1; D: -; V: TRBV19; DNA: TGTGCCTGGAGTGTTGGGCAGGGGAACACTGAAGCTTTCTTT; CDR3: CAWSVGQGNTEAFF
size: few; J: TRBJ2-1; D: -; V: TRBV7-9; DNA: TGTGCCAGCAGCTCAATGGCGGGGCAGTTCTTC; CDR3: CASSSMAGQFF
size: few; J: TRBJ1-2; D: -; V: TRBV7-9; DNA: TGCGCCAGCAGCCAAGGACAGTACGGCGGCTATGGCTACACCTTC; CDR3: CASSQGQYGGYGYTF
size: -; J: TRBJ1-1; D: -; V: TRBV7-2; DNA: TGTGCCAGCAGTTCGGGGGGTTTTTCCGGAAACACTGAAGCTTTCTTT; CDR3: CASSSGGFSGNTEAFF
size: -; J: TRBJ2-5; D: TRBD2; V: TRBV11-2; DNA: TGTGCCAGCAGCCAAGTGACTAGCAGGTGGATAGAGACCCAGTACTTC; CDR3: CASSQVTSRWIETQYF
size: few; J: TRBJ2-6; D: -; V: TRBV12-3/TRBV12-4; DNA: TGTGCCAGCAGTTTATCGCCGGGAAAATCTGGGGCCAACGTCCTGACTTTC; CDR3: CASSLSPGKSGANVLTF
size: few; J: TRBJ2-7; D: -; V: TRBV10-2; DNA: TGCGCCAGCAGTGAGTCGCAGGGTCTCTACGAGCAGTACTTC; CDR3: CASSESQGLYEQYF
size: -; J: TRBJ2-7; D: TRBD2; V: TRBV29-1; DNA: TGCAGCGTTGAGTCCCCACTAGCGGGCTCCTACGAGCAGTACTTC; CDR3: CSVESPLAGSYEQYF
size: -; J: TRBJ1-5; D: TRBD1; V: TRBV20-1; DNA: TGCAGTGCTAGTAAACAGGGGGCAAGGGCCCAGCATTTT; CDR3: CSASKQGARAQHF
size: -; J: TRBJ1-6; D: -; V: TRBV2; DNA: TGTGCCAGCAGTGAACGGGGAGGGGTAAGGTCACCCCTCCACTTT; CDR3: CASSERGGVRSPLHF
size: many; J: TRBJ2-5; D: TRBD1; V: TRBV7-2; DNA: TGTGCCAGCGCGGGGGACAGGGGCGGCGAGGAGACCCAGTACTTC; CDR3: CASAGDRGGEETQYF
size: few; J: TRBJ2-7; D: -; V: TRBV11-2; DNA: TGTGCCAGCAGCGTCGGGACGCCTTCCTACGAGCAGTACTTC; CDR3: CASSVGTPSYEQYF